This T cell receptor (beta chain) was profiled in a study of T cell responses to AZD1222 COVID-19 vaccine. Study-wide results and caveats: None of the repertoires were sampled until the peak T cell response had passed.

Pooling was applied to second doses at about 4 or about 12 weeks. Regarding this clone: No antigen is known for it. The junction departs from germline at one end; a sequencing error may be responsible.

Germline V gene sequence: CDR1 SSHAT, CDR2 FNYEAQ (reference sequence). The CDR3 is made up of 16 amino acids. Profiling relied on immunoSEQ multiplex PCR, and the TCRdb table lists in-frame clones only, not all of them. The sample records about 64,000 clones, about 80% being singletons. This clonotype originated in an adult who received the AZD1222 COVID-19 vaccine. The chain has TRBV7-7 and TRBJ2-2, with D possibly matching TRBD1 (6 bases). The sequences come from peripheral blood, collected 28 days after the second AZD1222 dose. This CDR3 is CASSLGRTVNTGELFF. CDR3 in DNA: TGTGCTAGCAGCTTGGGGCGGACAGTCAACACCGGGGAGCTGTTTTTT.